The rows below give T cell receptor beta chains drawn from one sample of a study of T cells in tumors after PD-1 blockade. Assay: immunoSEQ multiplex PCR; the TCRdb copy retains only in-frame clones and omits some. Of 60,000 or so clones detected, 80% appear once; the ten largest clones hold 13%. The sample consisted of PBMCs, taken before anti-PD-1 treatment. The receptors come from a human donor with basal cell carcinoma. Both conserved end residues are part of each CDR3. D genes are given only for firm matches. Only some rows state a clone size, as once, few, many or a class for expanded clones.

d_call: .; j_call: TRBJ2-2; clone_size: .; v_call: TRBV19; cdr3_nt: TGTGCCACCCTCCCCCCCAGGGGGGTTGCCGGGGAGCTGTTTTTT; cdr3_aa: CATLPPRGVAGELFF
d_call: .; j_call: TRBJ1-5; clone_size: .; v_call: TRBV12-3/TRBV12-4; cdr3_nt: TGTGCCAGCAGTTTAGGCTCTAGGCGGCCCCAGCATTTT; cdr3_aa: CASSLGSRRPQHF
d_call: TRBD2; j_call: TRBJ2-5; clone_size: once; v_call: TRBV5-1; cdr3_nt: TGCGCCAGCAGCTTGAGGACTAGCGGGGGCGGCGTAGAGACCCAGTACTTC; cdr3_aa: CASSLRTSGGGVETQYF
d_call: .; j_call: TRBJ2-7; clone_size: .; v_call: TRBV5-1; cdr3_nt: TGCGCCAGCAGCCATGGTGGGGGCTACGAGCAGTACTTC; cdr3_aa: CASSHGGGYEQYF
d_call: .; j_call: TRBJ2-3; clone_size: .; v_call: TRBV5-1; cdr3_nt: TGCGCCAGCCGCGGGCACAGGGATGCGGATACGCAGTATTTT; cdr3_aa: CASRGHRDADTQYF
d_call: .; j_call: TRBJ1-1; clone_size: .; v_call: TRBV12-3/TRBV12-4; cdr3_nt: TGTGCCAGCACCCCTAACAGGGCGGGGGAAGCTTTCTTT; cdr3_aa: CASTPNRAGEAFF
d_call: .; j_call: TRBJ1-5; clone_size: .; v_call: TRBV6-6; cdr3_nt: TGTGCCAGCAGTTACTCGGGGGTCCAGCCCCAGCATTTT; cdr3_aa: CASSYSGVQPQHF
d_call: TRBD1; j_call: TRBJ1-2; clone_size: .; v_call: TRBV7-2; cdr3_nt: TGTGCCAGCAGCTCTCCCAGGGGGTATAACAATGGCTACACCTTC; cdr3_aa: CASSSPRGYNNGYTF
d_call: .; j_call: TRBJ2-7; clone_size: .; v_call: TRBV7-9; cdr3_nt: TGTGCCAGCAGCCCTTCGGTGAGCTCCTACGAGCAGTACTTC; cdr3_aa: CASSPSVSSYEQYF
d_call: .; j_call: TRBJ2-3; clone_size: .; v_call: TRBV13; cdr3_nt: TGTGCCAGCAGCTTAGGACTCAAACCAGACGGTACGCAGTATTTT; cdr3_aa: CASSLGLKPDGTQYF
d_call: .; j_call: TRBJ1-2; clone_size: .; v_call: TRBV18; cdr3_nt: TGTGCCAGCTCACCACGAACAGGACAAGACCTCTATGGCTACACCTTC; cdr3_aa: CASSPRTGQDLYGYTF
d_call: .; j_call: TRBJ1-1; clone_size: few; v_call: TRBV5-4; cdr3_nt: TGTGCCAGCAGCATAACAGGGACTGAAGCTTTCTTT; cdr3_aa: CASSITGTEAFF
d_call: TRBD1; j_call: TRBJ2-4; clone_size: .; v_call: TRBV15; cdr3_nt: TGTGCCACCAGCAGTGAAAACAGGGGTGCCAAAAACATTCAGTACTTC; cdr3_aa: CATSSENRGAKNIQYF
d_call: .; j_call: TRBJ2-3; clone_size: .; v_call: TRBV5-1; cdr3_nt: TGCGCCAGCAGCTTGCGCGGGCACGAAACAGATACGCAGTATTTT; cdr3_aa: CASSLRGHETDTQYF
d_call: TRBD2; j_call: TRBJ2-1; clone_size: .; v_call: TRBV11-3; cdr3_nt: TGTGCCAGCAGCTTAGGGCTAGCGGGGGGGACAGAGCAGTTCTTC; cdr3_aa: CASSLGLAGGTEQFF
d_call: TRBD1; j_call: TRBJ1-1; clone_size: .; v_call: TRBV7-9; cdr3_nt: TGTGCCAGCAGCCTTAGACAGGGTTTTGAAGCTTTCTTT; cdr3_aa: CASSLRQGFEAFF
d_call: .; j_call: TRBJ1-6; clone_size: once; v_call: TRBV5-1; cdr3_nt: TGCGCCCCACTGGGGGGGGGCGCAGTAGCGGAATCACCCCTCCACTTT; cdr3_aa: CAPLGGGAVAESPLHF
d_call: TRBD2; j_call: TRBJ2-4; clone_size: .; v_call: TRBV7-9; cdr3_nt: TGTGCCAGCAGTTTACCAAGACGACTAGCGGGGGGGAAAAACATTCAGTACTTC; cdr3_aa: CASSLPRRLAGGKNIQYF
d_call: TRBD1; j_call: TRBJ2-7; clone_size: .; v_call: TRBV6-6; cdr3_nt: TGTGCCCGATCGAGCGGGACAGGGATGAACGAGCAGTACTTC; cdr3_aa: CARSSGTGMNEQYF
d_call: .; j_call: TRBJ1-2; clone_size: medium-sized; v_call: TRBV7-9; cdr3_nt: TGTGCCAGCAGCCCGACATGGGGCGGGGACTATGGCTACACCTTC; cdr3_aa: CASSPTWGGDYGYTF
d_call: .; j_call: TRBJ1-1; clone_size: .; v_call: TRBV2; cdr3_nt: TGTGCCAGCAGTGAAACCAGAACCCCCATGAACACTGAAGCTTTCTTT; cdr3_aa: CASSETRTPMNTEAFF
d_call: .; j_call: TRBJ1-1; clone_size: few; v_call: TRBV5-1; cdr3_nt: TGCGCCAGCAGCTTGTCATCGGCAAACACTGAAGCTTTCTTT; cdr3_aa: CASSLSSANTEAFF
d_call: .; j_call: TRBJ2-1; clone_size: .; v_call: TRBV21-1; cdr3_nt: TGTGCCAGCAGCAAAGCGCCAGGGACAGGGCAATACAATGAGCAGTTCTTC; cdr3_aa: CASSKAPGTGQYNEQFF
d_call: .; j_call: TRBJ2-7; clone_size: .; v_call: TRBV2; cdr3_nt: TGTGCCAGCAGTGATTTCGTCAAGGACGAGCAGTACTTC; cdr3_aa: CASSDFVKDEQYF
d_call: .; j_call: TRBJ2-7; clone_size: .; v_call: TRBV27; cdr3_nt: TGTGCCAGCAGCTCGGCTGGGTCTTCCTACGAGCAGTACTTC; cdr3_aa: CASSSAGSSYEQYF
d_call: .; j_call: TRBJ1-3; clone_size: .; v_call: TRBV18; cdr3_nt: TGTGCCAGCTCACTCGGACAGACTCGAAACACCATATATTTT; cdr3_aa: CASSLGQTRNTIYF
d_call: .; j_call: TRBJ1-2; clone_size: .; v_call: TRBV14; cdr3_nt: TGTGCCAGCAGCCAAATGGACCCCTATGGCTACACCTTC; cdr3_aa: CASSQMDPYGYTF
d_call: TRBD1; j_call: TRBJ2-7; clone_size: .; v_call: TRBV19; cdr3_nt: TGTGCCAGTAGTATTATACCCATCGGGGACAGCCGGTACGAGCAGTACTTC; cdr3_aa: CASSIIPIGDSRYEQYF
d_call: TRBD1; j_call: TRBJ1-5; clone_size: .; v_call: TRBV6-5; cdr3_nt: TGTGCCAGCAGTTACAACGGACAGGTCAATCAGCCCCAGCATTTT; cdr3_aa: CASSYNGQVNQPQHF
d_call: .; j_call: TRBJ2-1; clone_size: .; v_call: TRBV7-2; cdr3_nt: TGTGCCAGCAGCTTATTCAGTGGAGACGTTTACAATGAGCAGTTCTTC; cdr3_aa: CASSLFSGDVYNEQFF
d_call: .; j_call: TRBJ1-1; clone_size: .; v_call: TRBV28; cdr3_nt: TGTGCCAGCAGCCTACTGGCAAGAACTGAAGCTTTCTTT; cdr3_aa: CASSLLARTEAFF
d_call: .; j_call: TRBJ1-3; clone_size: few; v_call: TRBV14; cdr3_nt: TGTGCCAGCAGCCAGGACTCTGGAAACACCATATATTTT; cdr3_aa: CASSQDSGNTIYF
d_call: .; j_call: TRBJ1-1; clone_size: .; v_call: TRBV2; cdr3_nt: TGTGCCAGCAGTGAACAGGGAGCCCTGAACACTGAAGCTTTCTTT; cdr3_aa: CASSEQGALNTEAFF
d_call: .; j_call: TRBJ2-7; clone_size: .; v_call: TRBV6-2/TRBV6-3; cdr3_nt: TGTGCCAGCAGTTACGCCCCGTCCCGGGGCACACCCTACGAGCAGTACTTC; cdr3_aa: CASSYAPSRGTPYEQYF
d_call: .; j_call: TRBJ2-2; clone_size: few; v_call: TRBV7-9; cdr3_nt: TGTGCCAGCAGCCTACACACCGGGGAGCTGTTTTTT; cdr3_aa: CASSLHTGELFF
d_call: TRBD2; j_call: TRBJ2-1; clone_size: few; v_call: TRBV4-1; cdr3_nt: TGCGCCAGCAGCCAAGGTTCTAGCGGCACCTACAATGAGCAGTTCTTC; cdr3_aa: CASSQGSSGTYNEQFF
d_call: .; j_call: TRBJ1-5; clone_size: few; v_call: TRBV5-1; cdr3_nt: TGCGCCAGCAGCTTGAGTCCAGGGGTCAATCAGCCCCAGCATTTT; cdr3_aa: CASSLSPGVNQPQHF
d_call: .; j_call: TRBJ2-3; clone_size: few; v_call: TRBV5-8; cdr3_nt: TGTGCCAGCAGCTTTGGACGGCTGGATGGGACAGATACGCAGTATTTT; cdr3_aa: CASSFGRLDGTDTQYF
d_call: .; j_call: TRBJ1-2; clone_size: few; v_call: TRBV15; cdr3_nt: TGTGCCACCAGCAGAGGCCCTACACTCGCCTATGGCTACACCTTC; cdr3_aa: CATSRGPTLAYGYTF
d_call: .; j_call: TRBJ1-1; clone_size: .; v_call: TRBV7-9; cdr3_nt: TGTGCCAGCAGTCGGGGGGTAGGCACTGAAGCTTTCTTT; cdr3_aa: CASSRGVGTEAFF
d_call: TRBD1; j_call: TRBJ1-5; clone_size: medium-sized; v_call: TRBV28; cdr3_nt: TGTGCCAGCAGTCTACCGGACAGGGTCCCTCAGCCCCAGCATTTT; cdr3_aa: CASSLPDRVPQPQHF
d_call: .; j_call: TRBJ2-4; clone_size: .; v_call: TRBV27; cdr3_nt: TGTGCCAGCAGTCCGACCCTTGGGTTTGCCAAAAACATTCAGTACTTC; cdr3_aa: CASSPTLGFAKNIQYF
d_call: .; j_call: TRBJ1-2; clone_size: few; v_call: TRBV30; cdr3_nt: TGTGCCTGGAGGGGGGGGAACTATGGCTACACCTTC; cdr3_aa: CAWRGGNYGYTF
d_call: TRBD2; j_call: TRBJ2-3; clone_size: .; v_call: TRBV6-5; cdr3_nt: TGTGCCAGCAGTTACTCGAGCGGGGGGGCTGGAGATACGCAGTATTTT; cdr3_aa: CASSYSSGGAGDTQYF
d_call: .; j_call: TRBJ2-5; clone_size: .; v_call: TRBV5-1; cdr3_nt: TGCGCCAGCAGCTTGGCCCTGGGGGTCGAGACCCAGTACTTC; cdr3_aa: CASSLALGVETQYF